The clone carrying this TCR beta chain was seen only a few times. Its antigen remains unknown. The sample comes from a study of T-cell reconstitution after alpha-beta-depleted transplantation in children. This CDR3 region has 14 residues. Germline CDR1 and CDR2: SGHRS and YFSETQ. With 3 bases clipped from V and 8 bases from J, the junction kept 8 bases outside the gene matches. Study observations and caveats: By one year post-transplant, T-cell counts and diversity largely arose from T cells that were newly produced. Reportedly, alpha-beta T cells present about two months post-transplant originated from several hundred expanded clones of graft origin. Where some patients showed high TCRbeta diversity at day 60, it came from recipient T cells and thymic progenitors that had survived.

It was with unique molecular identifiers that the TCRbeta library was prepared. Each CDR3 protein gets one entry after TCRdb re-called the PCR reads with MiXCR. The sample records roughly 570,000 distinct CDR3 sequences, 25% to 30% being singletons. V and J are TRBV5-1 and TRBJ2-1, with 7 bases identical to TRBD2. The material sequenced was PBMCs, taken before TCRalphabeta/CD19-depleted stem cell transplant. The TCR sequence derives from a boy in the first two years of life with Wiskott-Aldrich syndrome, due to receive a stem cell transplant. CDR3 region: CASSSGGGTDEQFF. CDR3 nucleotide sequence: TGCGCCAGCAGCTCGGGAGGCGGGACCGATGAGCAGTTCTTC.